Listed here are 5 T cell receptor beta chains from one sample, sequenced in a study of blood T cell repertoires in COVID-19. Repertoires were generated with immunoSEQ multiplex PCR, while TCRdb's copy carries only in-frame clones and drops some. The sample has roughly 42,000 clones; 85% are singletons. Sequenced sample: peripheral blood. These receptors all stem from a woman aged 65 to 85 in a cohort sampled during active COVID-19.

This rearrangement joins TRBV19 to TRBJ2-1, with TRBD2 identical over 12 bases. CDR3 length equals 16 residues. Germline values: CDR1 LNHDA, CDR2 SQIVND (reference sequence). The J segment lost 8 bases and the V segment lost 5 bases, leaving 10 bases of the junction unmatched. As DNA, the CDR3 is TGTGCCAGTAGTCCTAATCTAGCGGGAGGGTACGATGAGCAGTTCTTC. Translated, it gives CASSPNLAGGYDEQFF. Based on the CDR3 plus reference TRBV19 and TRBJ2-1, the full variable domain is DGGITQSPKYLFRKEGQNVTLSCEQNLNHDAMYWYRQDPGQGLRLIYYSQIVNDFQKGDIAEGYSVSREKKESFPLTVTSAQKNPTAFYLCASSPNLAGGYDEQFFGPGTRLTVL.

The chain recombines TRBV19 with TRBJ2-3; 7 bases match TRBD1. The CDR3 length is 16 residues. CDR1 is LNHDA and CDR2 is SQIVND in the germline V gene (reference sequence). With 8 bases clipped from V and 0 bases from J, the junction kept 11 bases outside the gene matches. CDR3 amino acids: CASAIGTAPSTDTQYF. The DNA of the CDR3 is TGTGCCAGTGCTATAGGGACAGCTCCTAGCACAGATACGCAGTATTTT.

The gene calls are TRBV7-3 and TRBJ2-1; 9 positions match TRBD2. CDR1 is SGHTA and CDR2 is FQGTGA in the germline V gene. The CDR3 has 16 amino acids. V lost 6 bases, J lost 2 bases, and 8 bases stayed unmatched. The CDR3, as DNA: TGTGCCAGCAGTTTTAGCGGGAGTTCGACCTACAATGAGCAGTTCTTC. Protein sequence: CASSFSGSSTYNEQFF.

As DNA, the CDR3 is TGTGCCAGCAGTGCGCGGGAGGGGTGGGATACGCAGTATTTT. It codes for CASSAREGWDTQYF. The chain carries TRBV2 and TRBJ2-3; 9 nucleotides match TRBD2. With V trimmed by 4 bases and J by 6 bases, 5 bases remained unmatched. Germline V gene sequence: CDR1 SNHLY, CDR2 FYNNEI. This CDR3 comprises 14 residues.

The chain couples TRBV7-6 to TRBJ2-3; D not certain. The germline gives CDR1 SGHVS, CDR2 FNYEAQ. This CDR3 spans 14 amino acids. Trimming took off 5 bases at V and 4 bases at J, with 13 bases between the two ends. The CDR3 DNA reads TGTGCCAGCAGCCCCCTTGGCGGCGCAGATACGCAGTATTTT. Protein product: CASSPLGGADTQYF.